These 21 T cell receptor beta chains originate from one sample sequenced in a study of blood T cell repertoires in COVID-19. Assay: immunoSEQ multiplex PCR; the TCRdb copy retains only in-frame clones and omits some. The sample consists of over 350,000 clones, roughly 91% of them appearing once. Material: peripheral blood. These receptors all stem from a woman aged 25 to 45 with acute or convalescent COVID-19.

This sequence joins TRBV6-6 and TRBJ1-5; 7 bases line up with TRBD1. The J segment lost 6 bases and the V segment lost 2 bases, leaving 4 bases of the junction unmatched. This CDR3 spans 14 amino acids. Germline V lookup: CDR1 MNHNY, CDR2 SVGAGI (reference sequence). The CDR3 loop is CASSYTGAGQPQHF. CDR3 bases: TGTGCCAGCAGTTACACAGGGGCTGGTCAGCCCCAGCATTTT.

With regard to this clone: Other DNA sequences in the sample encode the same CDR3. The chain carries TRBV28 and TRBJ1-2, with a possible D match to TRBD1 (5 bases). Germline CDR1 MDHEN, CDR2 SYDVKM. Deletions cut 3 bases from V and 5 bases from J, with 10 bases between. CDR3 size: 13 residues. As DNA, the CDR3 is TGTGCCAGCAGTTTCGGGCAGGGTTATGGCTACACCTTC. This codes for CASSFGQGYGYTF.

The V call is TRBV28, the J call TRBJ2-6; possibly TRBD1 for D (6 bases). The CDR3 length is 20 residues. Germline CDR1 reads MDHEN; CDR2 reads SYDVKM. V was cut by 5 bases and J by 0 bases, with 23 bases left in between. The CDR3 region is CASSPISWAGVISGANVLTF. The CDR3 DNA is TGTGCCAGCAGTCCCATATCGTGGGCAGGGGTGATCTCTGGGGCCAACGTCCTGACTTTC.

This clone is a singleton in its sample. The CDR3 reads CASSKGGELAPERKQFF. In nucleotides, the CDR3 is TGTGCCAGCAGCAAAGGGGGGGAACTAGCGCCCGAACGGAAGCAGTTCTTC. This rearrangement joins TRBV21-1 to TRBJ2-1; the table's D call of TRBD2 was not tested on the DNA. TRBV21-1 is a pseudogene segment. The CDR3 has 17 residues.

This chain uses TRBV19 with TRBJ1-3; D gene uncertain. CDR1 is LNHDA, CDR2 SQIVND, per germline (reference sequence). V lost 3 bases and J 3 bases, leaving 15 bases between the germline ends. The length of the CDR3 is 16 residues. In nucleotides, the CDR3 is TGTGCCAGTAGTATTGTACCGTCGTCTATTGGAAACACCATATATTTT. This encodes CASSIVPSSIGNTIYF.

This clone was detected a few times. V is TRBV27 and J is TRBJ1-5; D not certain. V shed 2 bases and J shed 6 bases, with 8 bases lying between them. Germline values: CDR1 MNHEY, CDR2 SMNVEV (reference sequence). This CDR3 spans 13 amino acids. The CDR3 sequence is CASSLSTRQPQHF. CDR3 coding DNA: TGTGCCAGCAGTTTAAGTACGCGTCAGCCCCAGCATTTT.

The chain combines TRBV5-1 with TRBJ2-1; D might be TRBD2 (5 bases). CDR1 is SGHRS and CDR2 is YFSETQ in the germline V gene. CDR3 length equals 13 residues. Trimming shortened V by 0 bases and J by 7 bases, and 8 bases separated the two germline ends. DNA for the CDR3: TGCGCCAGCAGCTTGGAACCGGGGAATGAGCAGTTCTTC. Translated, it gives CASSLEPGNEQFF.

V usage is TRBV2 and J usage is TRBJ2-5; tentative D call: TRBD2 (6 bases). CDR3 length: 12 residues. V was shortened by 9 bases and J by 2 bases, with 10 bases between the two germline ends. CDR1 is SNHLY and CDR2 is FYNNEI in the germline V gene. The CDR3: CARGLGQETQYF. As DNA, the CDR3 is TGTGCCAGGGGACTTGGACAAGAGACCCAGTACTTC.

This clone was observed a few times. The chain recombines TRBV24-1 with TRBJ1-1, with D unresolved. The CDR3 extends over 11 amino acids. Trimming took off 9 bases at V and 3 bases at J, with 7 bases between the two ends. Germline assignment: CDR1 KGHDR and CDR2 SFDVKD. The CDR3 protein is CATRQDTEAFF. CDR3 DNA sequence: TGTGCCACCCGCCAGGACACTGAAGCTTTCTTT.

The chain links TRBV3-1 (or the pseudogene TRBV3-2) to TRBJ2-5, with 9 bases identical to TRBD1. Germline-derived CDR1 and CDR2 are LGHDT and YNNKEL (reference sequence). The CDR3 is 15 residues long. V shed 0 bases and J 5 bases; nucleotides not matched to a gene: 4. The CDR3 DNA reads TGTGCCAGCAGCCAAGAGACAGGGGGTAGGGAGACCCAGTACTTC. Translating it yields CASSQETGGRETQYF.

CDR3 DNA sequence: TGTGCCAGCAGCTTTAGGGGGCGGGGGAACACTGAAGCTTTCTTT. As protein: CASSFRGRGNTEAFF. The chain is built from TRBV7-8 and TRBJ1-1; 7 nucleotides agree with TRBD1. The J segment lost 1 base and the V segment lost 3 bases, leaving 5 bases of the junction unmatched. This CDR3 contains 15 residues. Germline V gene data show CDR1 as SGHVS and CDR2 as FQNEAQ.

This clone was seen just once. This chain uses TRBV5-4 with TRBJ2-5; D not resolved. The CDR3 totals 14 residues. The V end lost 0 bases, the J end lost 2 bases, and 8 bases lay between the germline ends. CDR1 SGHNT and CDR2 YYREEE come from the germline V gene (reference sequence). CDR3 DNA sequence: TGTGCCAGCAGCTTGGGTACCAGACAAGAGACCCAGTACTTC. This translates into CASSLGTRQETQYF.

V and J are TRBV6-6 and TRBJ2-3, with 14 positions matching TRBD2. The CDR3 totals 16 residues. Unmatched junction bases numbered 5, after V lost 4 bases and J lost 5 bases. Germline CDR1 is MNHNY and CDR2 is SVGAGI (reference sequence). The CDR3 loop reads CASSLTSGGVLDTQYF. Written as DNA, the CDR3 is TGTGCCAGCAGTTTGACTAGCGGGGGGGTTTTAGATACGCAGTATTTT.

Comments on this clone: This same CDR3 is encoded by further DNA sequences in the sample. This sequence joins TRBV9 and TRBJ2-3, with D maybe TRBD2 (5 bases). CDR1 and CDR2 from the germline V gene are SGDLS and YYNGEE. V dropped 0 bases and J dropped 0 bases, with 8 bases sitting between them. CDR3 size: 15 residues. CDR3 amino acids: CASSVGGGSTDTQYF. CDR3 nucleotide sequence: TGTGCCAGCAGCGTAGGCGGAGGAAGCACAGATACGCAGTATTTT.

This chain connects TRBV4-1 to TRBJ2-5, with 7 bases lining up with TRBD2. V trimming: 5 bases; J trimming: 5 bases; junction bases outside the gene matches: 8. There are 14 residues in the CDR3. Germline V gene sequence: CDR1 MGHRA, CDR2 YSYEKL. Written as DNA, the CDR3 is TGCGCCAGCAGCGCGACTAGCCTCAGGGAGACCCAGTACTTC. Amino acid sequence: CASSATSLRETQYF.

The CDR3 DNA reads TGTGCCAGCAGAGAGGTGGGAGATACGCAGTATTTT. Protein sequence: CASREVGDTQYF. V and J are TRBV28 and TRBJ2-3; D unresolved. CDR3 length equals 12 residues. The V gene lost 6 bases and the J gene lost 5 bases, with 9 bases spanning the gap. Germline loops: CDR1 MDHEN, CDR2 SYDVKM.

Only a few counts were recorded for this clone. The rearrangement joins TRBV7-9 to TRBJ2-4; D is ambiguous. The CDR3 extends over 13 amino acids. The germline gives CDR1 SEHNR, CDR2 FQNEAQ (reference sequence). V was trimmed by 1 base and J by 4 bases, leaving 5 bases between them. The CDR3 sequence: CASSLGAKNIQYF. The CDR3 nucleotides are TGTGCCAGCAGCTTAGGGGCGAAAAACATTCAGTACTTC. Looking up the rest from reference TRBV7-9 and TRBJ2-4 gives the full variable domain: DTGVSQNPRHKITKRGQNVTFRCDPISEHNRLYWYRQTLGQGPEFLTYFQNEAQLEKSRLLSDRFSAERPKGSFSTLEIQRTEQGDSAMYLCASSLGAKNIQYFGAGTRLSVL.

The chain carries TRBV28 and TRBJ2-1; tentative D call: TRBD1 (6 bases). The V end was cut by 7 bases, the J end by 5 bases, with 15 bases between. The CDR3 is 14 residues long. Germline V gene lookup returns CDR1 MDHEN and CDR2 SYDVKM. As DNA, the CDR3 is TGTGCCAGCACCCCACCCGGACAGAACAATGAGCAGTTCTTC. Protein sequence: CASTPPGQNNEQFF.

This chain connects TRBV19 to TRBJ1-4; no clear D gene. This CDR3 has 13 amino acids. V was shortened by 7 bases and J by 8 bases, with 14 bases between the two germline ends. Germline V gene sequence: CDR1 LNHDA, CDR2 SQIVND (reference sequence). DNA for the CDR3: TGTGCCAGTACCCGGGGAGGGAAAGAAAAACTGTTTTTT. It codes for CASTRGGKEKLFF.

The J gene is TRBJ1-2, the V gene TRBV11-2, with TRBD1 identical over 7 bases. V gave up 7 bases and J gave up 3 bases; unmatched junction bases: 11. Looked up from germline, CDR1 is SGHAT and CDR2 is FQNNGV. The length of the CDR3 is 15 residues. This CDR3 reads CASNLRQGTDYGYTF. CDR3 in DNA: TGTGCCAGCAACTTGAGACAGGGAACAGACTATGGCTACACCTTC.

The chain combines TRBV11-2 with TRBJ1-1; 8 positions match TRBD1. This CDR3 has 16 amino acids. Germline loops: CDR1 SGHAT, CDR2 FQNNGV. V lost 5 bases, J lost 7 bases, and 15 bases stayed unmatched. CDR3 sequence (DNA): TGTGCCAGCAGCCCGTCGTTAGGACAGGGAAGAAGTGAAGCTTTCTTT. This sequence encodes CASSPSLGQGRSEAFF. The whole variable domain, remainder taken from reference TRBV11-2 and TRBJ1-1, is EAGVAQSPRYKIIEKRQSVAFWCNPISGHATLYWYQQILGQGPKLLIQFQNNGVVDDSQLPKDRFSAERLKGVDSTLKIQPAKLEDSAVYLCASSPSLGQGRSEAFFGQGTRLTVV.